One sample yielded the 27 T cell receptor beta chains listed below, sequenced in a study of T cells in pancreatic ductal adenocarcinoma. No neoadjuvant therapy was given to the selected pancreatic ductal adenocarcinoma patients before their surgery. Produced via immunoSEQ multiplex PCR; TCRdb's table is partial and in-frame only. The sample lists roughly 100,000 clones, nearly 95% occurring once. Sequences were obtained from PBMCs. These receptors all come from a human donor with pancreatic ductal adenocarcinoma.

This clone was seen just once. V is TRBV6-5 and J is TRBJ2-4; D ambiguous. V was cut by 6 bases and J by 9 bases, with 12 bases left in between. CDR1 MNHEY and CDR2 SVGAGI come from the germline V gene. This CDR3 comprises 12 residues. The CDR3 protein is CASSTVTGIQYF. For the CDR3, the DNA is TGTGCCAGCAGCACCGTGACGGGCATTCAGTACTTC.

The rearrangement uses TRBV27 and TRBJ1-1, with D possibly TRBD1 on 5 matching bases. V was trimmed by 2 bases and J by 5 bases, leaving 9 bases between them. The CDR3 has 13 residues. The germline CDR1 and CDR2 sequences are MNHEY and SMNVEV (reference sequence). CDR3 in DNA: TGTGCCAGCAGTTTAGAGGGGAGGACTGAAGCTTTCTTT. Translation gives CASSLEGRTEAFF.

The chain combines TRBV19 with TRBJ2-1, with 7 bases that match TRBD2. V gave up 5 bases and J gave up 5 bases; unmatched junction bases: 3. The length of the CDR3 is 13 residues. Germline-derived CDR1 and CDR2 are LNHDA and SQIVND (reference sequence). The CDR3 protein is CASSRTSDNEQFF. The CDR3 DNA is TGTGCCAGTAGTCGGACTAGTGACAATGAGCAGTTCTTC.

The rearrangement links TRBV7-2 to TRBJ1-5; 7 bases align to TRBD1. CDR1 and CDR2 from the germline V gene are SGHTA and FQGNSA. The CDR3 is 16 amino acids. The V gene end was trimmed by 2 bases and the J gene end by 3 bases; junction bases not matched to a gene: 7. The CDR3 region has the DNA TGTGCCAGCAGCTTATGGGGACAGACATTCAATCAGCCCCAGCATTTT. It specifies CASSLWGQTFNQPQHF.

V is TRBV7-6 and J is TRBJ2-1; no firm D call. Germline values: CDR1 SGHVS, CDR2 FNYEAQ. This CDR3 comprises 13 residues. Trimming stripped 1 base from V and 8 bases from J, with 9 bases between. CDR3 sequence: CASSLVGAYEQFF. The CDR3 region has the DNA TGTGCCAGCAGCTTAGTGGGCGCGTATGAGCAGTTCTTC.

V and J are TRBV4-3 and TRBJ1-1, with D possibly being TRBD1 (5 bases). The germline gives CDR1 LGHNA, CDR2 YSLEER. V lost 0 bases and J 5 bases, leaving 16 bases between the germline ends. The CDR3 sequence is 16 residues long. The CDR3 sequence: CASSQDFGRVKTEAFF. In DNA form, the CDR3 reads TGCGCCAGCAGCCAAGATTTCGGCAGGGTTAAAACTGAAGCTTTCTTT.

V gene TRBV18 combines with J gene TRBJ2-5, with 8 positions matching TRBD1. Losses at the gene ends were 1 base for V and 8 bases for J; bases not matched to a gene: 6. CDR1 KGHSH and CDR2 LQKENI come from the germline V gene. The CDR3 loop spans 14 amino acids. CDR3: CASSPQQGEVTQYF. CDR3 bases: TGTGCCAGCTCACCACAACAGGGGGAGGTCACCCAGTACTTC.

The V and J genes are TRBV4-1 and TRBJ2-2, with D possibly matching TRBD2 (6 bases). The CDR3 has 15 amino acids. The ends were cut back, 3 bases at V and 0 bases at J, with 8 bases in the middle. Germline V gene sequence: CDR1 MGHRA, CDR2 YSYEKL. The DNA of the CDR3 is TGCGCCAGCAGCCAGCGGGATTCGAACACCGGGGAGCTGTTTTTT. This encodes CASSQRDSNTGELFF.

This sequence joins TRBV28 and TRBJ1-4, with D perhaps matching TRBD1 (5 bases). This CDR3 spans 14 amino acids. CDR1 and CDR2 from the germline V gene are MDHEN and SYDVKM. The germline V and J ends were trimmed by 5 bases and 2 bases, with 9 bases remaining between them. DNA of the CDR3: TGTGCCAGCAGTGCGACAGTTACTAATGAAAAACTGTTTTTT. This sequence encodes CASSATVTNEKLFF.

The chain combines TRBV23-1 with TRBJ2-3; a weak D match, TRBD1 (6 bases). TRBV23-1 is given ORF status, its function remaining uncertain. The CDR3 runs to 11 residues. V lost 3 bases and J 14 bases, leaving 12 bases between the germline ends. The DNA for the CDR3 is TGCGCCAGCAGTCAGAGGGACAACGGGTATTTT. Encoded protein: CASSQRDNGYF.

In DNA, the CDR3 is TGCAGCGCACCCCAAGCGGCAGTCCGCTCTACCCGCAATGAGCAGTTCTTC. Translating it yields CSAPQAAVRSTRNEQFF. This rearrangement joins TRBV29-1 to TRBJ2-1, with D perhaps TRBD2 (5 bases). V lost 7 bases and J 6 bases, leaving 28 bases between the germline ends. The CDR3 sequence is 17 residues long. Germline CDR1 and CDR2: SQVTM and ANQGSEA.

J is TRBJ2-7 and V is TRBV29-1; tentatively, D is TRBD1 (6 bases). Germline lookup yields CDR1 SQVTM and CDR2 ANQGSEA. Deletions cut 7 bases from V and 1 base from J, with 8 bases between. The CDR3 covers 11 residues. CDR3 sequence: CSAQGSYEQYF. As DNA, the CDR3 is TGCAGCGCACAGGGTTCCTACGAGCAGTACTTC.

This chain links TRBV19 with TRBJ1-2; D unclear. The germline V gene encodes CDR1 LNHDA and CDR2 SQIVND (reference sequence). V was trimmed by 3 bases and J by 7 bases, leaving 18 bases between them. The CDR3 runs 15 residues. DNA of the CDR3: TGTGCCAGTAGTATCGCAGGCCGAAACGACCGTGGCTACACCTTC. Translated: CASSIAGRNDRGYTF.

This chain connects TRBV11-1 to TRBJ1-1, with D possibly being TRBD1 (5 bases). Germline V CDR1 and CDR2: SGHAT, FQDESV (reference sequence). V was pared by 7 bases and J by 1 base, with 13 bases between. There are 14 residues in the CDR3. CDR3 region: CASNLNGGNTEAFF. The CDR3 DNA is TGTGCCAGCAACCTCAACGGGGGGAACACTGAAGCTTTCTTT.

This clone showed up just once. The chain employs TRBV28 and TRBJ2-7, with 8 bases lining up with TRBD1. J was trimmed by 7 bases and V by 5 bases; bases with no gene match: 13. The CDR3 is made up of 15 amino acids. CDR1 MDHEN and CDR2 SYDVKM come from the germline V gene. The CDR3 nucleotides read TGTGCCAGCAGTCTCGCCCGGACAGGGCTGGGAGAGCAGTACTTC. Protein sequence: CASSLARTGLGEQYF.

The chain uses TRBV4-2 and TRBJ2-7; 9 bases line up with TRBD1. This CDR3 is 15 amino acids long. CDR1 LGHNA and CDR2 YNFKEQ come from the germline V gene. With 2 bases clipped from V and 4 bases from J, the junction kept 6 bases outside the gene matches. Here the CDR3 DNA reads TGTGCCAGCAGCCAAACCCTGACAGGGGGTTACGAGCAGTACTTC. It translates to CASSQTLTGGYEQYF.

Concerning this clone: Germline and junction disagree at one end, which may indicate a read error. The chain recombines TRBV28 with TRBJ2-1; TRBD2 aligns across 7 bases. This CDR3 has 15 residues. Germline CDR1 reads MDHEN; CDR2 reads SYDVKM. The chain's CDR3 is CASNLVGRDYNEQFF. CDR3 nucleotides: TGTGCCAGCAATTTAGTGGGGAGGGACTACAATGAGCAGTTCTTC.

This rearrangement joins TRBV28 to TRBJ2-7; 7 positions match TRBD2. This CDR3 is built from 12 residues. Germline trimming cut 6 bases from V and 6 bases from J; bases unmatched to any gene: 5. Germline CDR1 MDHEN, CDR2 SYDVKM. The CDR3 DNA reads TGTGCCAGCAGGATCGGGAGGAGCGAGCAGTACTTC. Residues: CASRIGRSEQYF.

The chain uses TRBV27 and TRBJ2-3, with TRBD2 matching 13 bases. Trimming removed 1 base from V and 2 bases from J; junction bases left unmatched: 3. The CDR3 extends over 17 amino acids. Germline V gene data show CDR1 as MNHEY and CDR2 as SMNVEV (reference sequence). Here the CDR3 DNA reads TGTGCCAGCAGTTTATTGGGGACTAGCGGGATCACAGATACGCAGTATTTT. This codes for CASSLLGTSGITDTQYF.

The V gene is TRBV6-5, the J gene TRBJ2-5; D is possibly TRBD2 (5 bases). The CDR3 spans 12 residues. V dropped 6 bases and J dropped 3 bases, with 8 bases sitting between them. Germline lookup yields CDR1 MNHEY and CDR2 SVGAGI. In DNA form, the CDR3 reads TGTGCCAGCAGAACGGAGGAAGAGACCCAGTACTTC. Protein: CASRTEEETQYF.

This clone appeared a few times. This chain uses TRBV5-1 with TRBJ1-2; D gene uncertain. CDR3 length: 12 amino acids. Germline V lookup: CDR1 SGHRS, CDR2 YFSETQ. Trimming removed 7 bases from V and 3 bases from J, with 10 bases in between. The CDR3 protein is CASGRGDYGYTF. Written as DNA, the CDR3 is TGCGCCAGCGGCCGGGGAGACTATGGCTACACCTTC.

This clone was counted a single time. The chain joins TRBV27 to TRBJ2-4; 9 nucleotides align to TRBD2. V trimming: 7 bases; J trimming: 8 bases; junction bases outside the gene matches: 3. The CDR3 has 12 residues. The germline V gene has CDR1 MNHEY and CDR2 SMNVEV (reference sequence). This CDR3 reads CASKGGRDIQYF. CDR3 bases: TGTGCCAGCAAAGGCGGGAGGGACATTCAGTACTTC.

The V call is TRBV4-2, the J call TRBJ2-5, with TRBD2 identical over 13 bases. The CDR3 consists of 16 residues. From germline, CDR1 is LGHNA and CDR2 YNFKEQ. Germline trimming cut 4 bases from V and 2 bases from J; bases unmatched to any gene: 4. The CDR3 coding sequence is TGTGCCAGCAGCCTAGGGACTAGCGGGGTTCAAGAGACCCAGTACTTC. As protein: CASSLGTSGVQETQYF.

This clone was recorded once. The chain combines TRBV10-3 with TRBJ2-7; a weak D match, TRBD2 (5 bases). Germline CDR1 is ENHRY and CDR2 is SYGVKD. CDR3 size: 15 residues. Between the trimmed V and J ends, which lost 3 bases and 2 bases, there was a span of 14 bases. The CDR3, as DNA: TGTGCCATCAGTGACGGGGTCTCTACGACCTACGAGCAGTACTTC. Translated: CAISDGVSTTYEQYF.

In its sample, this clone was seen a few times. The V gene is TRBV6-1, the J gene TRBJ1-5; tentatively, D is TRBD1 (6 bases). CDR3 length: 14 residues. Trimming cost V 7 bases and J 9 bases, with 19 bases left between them. The germline CDR1 and CDR2 sequences are MNHNS and SASEGT. The CDR3 DNA reads TGTGCCAGCATCCCTGGGGAAGGGGGAAGGCCCCAGCATTTT. Translated: CASIPGEGGRPQHF.

V and J are TRBV7-2 and TRBJ2-4; D gene ambiguous. V was clipped by 1 base and J by 8 bases, with 9 bases between them. The germline gives CDR1 SGHTA, CDR2 FQGNSA. This CDR3 has 13 residues. This CDR3 reads CASSLEIRDIQYF. The CDR3 DNA reads as TGTGCCAGCAGCTTAGAGATTCGAGACATTCAGTACTTC.

V usage is TRBV6-5 and J usage is TRBJ2-2, with D possibly being TRBD2 (6 bases). Germline CDR1 is MNHEY and CDR2 is SVGAGI. Between the trimmed V and J ends, which lost 3 bases and 6 bases, there was a span of 8 bases. This CDR3 spans 13 amino acids. In nucleotides, the CDR3 is TGTGCCAGCAGTTATGGGGAGGCCGGGGAGCTGTTTTTT. Translation: CASSYGEAGELFF.